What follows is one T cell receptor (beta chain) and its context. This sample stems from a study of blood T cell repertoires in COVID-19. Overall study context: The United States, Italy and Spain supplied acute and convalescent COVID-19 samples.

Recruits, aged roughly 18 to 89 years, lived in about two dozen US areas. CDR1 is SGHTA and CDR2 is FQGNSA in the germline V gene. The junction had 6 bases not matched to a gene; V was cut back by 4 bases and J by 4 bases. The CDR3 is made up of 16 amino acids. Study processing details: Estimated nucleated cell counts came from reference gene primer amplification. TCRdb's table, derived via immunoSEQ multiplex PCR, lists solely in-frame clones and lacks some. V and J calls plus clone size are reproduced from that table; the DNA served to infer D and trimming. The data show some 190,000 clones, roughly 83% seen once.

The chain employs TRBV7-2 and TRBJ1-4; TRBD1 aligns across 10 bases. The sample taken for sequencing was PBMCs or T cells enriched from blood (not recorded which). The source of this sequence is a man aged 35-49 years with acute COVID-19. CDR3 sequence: CASSWTGGTLNEKLFF. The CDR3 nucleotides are TGTGCCAGCAGCTGGACAGGGGGAACCCTTAATGAAAAACTGTTTTTT.